This is a list of T cell receptor beta chains from one sample in a study of T cell responses to AZD1222 COVID-19 vaccine. Assay used: immunoSEQ multiplex PCR; TCRdb lists only in-frame clones, some missing. The sample contains 80,000 to 100,000 clones, 70% to 90% of which appear only once. The material sequenced was peripheral blood, taken 28 days after the second AZD1222 dose. These receptors were obtained from an adult who received the AZD1222 COVID-19 vaccine. Both conserved end residues are part of each CDR3. A D gene is named only where the DNA matches it firmly. Size is omitted from some rows. Given values are once, few, many or a class for expanded clones.

d_call clone_size j_call v_call cdr3_length cdr3_nt cdr3_aa
TRBD1 . TRBJ1-6 TRBV7-8 15 TGTGCCAGCAGCTGGTATAGACAGGGGGATTCACCCCTCCACTTT CASSWYRQGDSPLHF
. . TRBJ1-5 TRBV5-1 14 TGCGCCAGCAGCTTGGGGGATGAGAATCAGCCCCAGCATTTT CASSLGDENQPQHF
. few TRBJ2-7 TRBV6-5 10 TGTGCCAGCAGTCGCGACGAGCAGTACTTC CASSRDEQYF
. . TRBJ2-7 TRBV5-1 12 TGCGCCAGCAGCTCCGACAGGGAGGTGCAGTACTTC CASSSDREVQYF
TRBD1 . TRBJ2-7 TRBV15 15 TGTGCCACCAGCAGAGATAGGTGGCAGGGGGACGAGCAGTACTTC CATSRDRWQGDEQYF
TRBD1 . TRBJ2-7 TRBV11-3 15 TGTGCCAGCAGCCCTCGGGACAGGGGGCCCTACGAGCAGTACTTC CASSPRDRGPYEQYF
TRBD1 . TRBJ2-7 TRBV19 15 TGTGCCAACGCGGGACAGGGGAGTCGGGCCTACGAGCAGTACTTC CANAGQGSRAYEQYF
TRBD1 once TRBJ2-7 TRBV3-1/TRBV3-2 15 TGTGCCAGCAGCCCGGGGGACAGGGACTCCAACGAGCAGTACTTC CASSPGDRDSNEQYF
. . TRBJ2-4 TRBV19 10 TGTGCCAGTAGTATCACAGGCGTGTACTTC CASSITGVYF
. . TRBJ2-2 TRBV18 16 TGTGCCAGCTCACCGTTCGGCAGGGCTACACCGGGGGAGCTGTTTTTT CASSPFGRATPGELFF
. . TRBJ2-5 TRBV6-1 13 TGTGCCAGCAGTGAAATCCGGCGGGAGACCCAGTACTTC CASSEIRRETQYF
. . TRBJ1-3 TRBV6-5 11 TGTGCCACGACAGATGGAAACACCATATATTTT CATTDGNTIYF
. . TRBJ1-5 TRBV19 17 TGTGCCAGTAGTATAGATCGTCGGCGGAATAGCAATCAGCCCCAGCATTTT CASSIDRRRNSNQPQHF
TRBD2 few TRBJ2-7 TRBV7-2 15 TGTGCCAGCAGCTTAGCCGCGGGGGGGGTCTACGAGCAGTACTTC CASSLAAGGVYEQYF
. . TRBJ2-1 TRBV6-5 12 TGTGCCAGCAGTTACCCCCGAGGTCAGCAGTTCTTC CASSYPRGQQFF
. . TRBJ2-3 TRBV19 16 TGTGCCAGTAGTATTAGGGGGGGCTTTAGCACAGATACGCAGTATTTT CASSIRGGFSTDTQYF
. once TRBJ2-1 TRBV6-2/TRBV6-3 17 TGTGCCAGCAGTTACTGGCGCGGGCCGAGCTCCTACAATGAGCAGTTCTTC CASSYWRGPSSYNEQFF
TRBD1 . TRBJ2-7 TRBV18 15 TGTGCCAGCTCACACATTAGGACAGGGGAAGGCGAGCAGTACTTC CASSHIRTGEGEQYF
TRBD2 . TRBJ2-2 TRBV4-3 19 TGCGCCAGCAGCCCCCACTCGACGGGACTAGCGGGGGTCTCCGGGGAGCTGTTTTTT CASSPHSTGLAGVSGELFF
. . TRBJ2-7 TRBV6-5 13 TGTGCCAGCAGACCTTTTAGCTCCTACGAGCAGTACTTC CASRPFSSYEQYF
. . TRBJ1-1 TRBV6-1 14 TGTGCCGGTGGCCGGGGGCAGATCGCTGCTGAGGCTTTCTTT CAGGRGQIAAEAFF
. . TRBJ2-7 TRBV7-8 12 TGTGCCAGCAGCTTAGGGTATGGGGAGCAGTACTTC CASSLGYGEQYF
. once TRBJ1-3 TRBV11-2 15 TGTGCCAGCAGCTTAGGTTCCGGGGGGGGAAACACCATATATTTT CASSLGSGGGNTIYF
. . TRBJ1-4 TRBV28 17 TGTGCCAGCAGTTTGGTGTTGGCTTATACAATGAAGGAAAAACTGTTTTTT CASSLVLAYTMKEKLFF
TRBD2 once TRBJ2-3 TRBV6-2/TRBV6-3 16 TGTGCCAGCAGTTACTCTGGACTAGTGGGGGGAGGTACGCAGTATTTT CASSYSGLVGGGTQYF
. . TRBJ2-4 TRBV5-4 15 TGTGCCAGCAGCTTGGGAGGTCTAGCCAAAAACATTCAGTACTTC CASSLGGLAKNIQYF
. . TRBJ2-3 TRBV27 15 TGTGCCAGCAGTCTCCACAATTCTAGCACAGATACGCAGTATTTT CASSLHNSSTDTQYF
. . TRBJ1-5 TRBV11-2 13 TGTGCCAGCAGCTTAGGAGGGGACCGGCCCCAGCATTTT CASSLGGDRPQHF
. . TRBJ1-2 TRBV7-9 15 TGTGCCAGCAGCTTACACGCCGGGACGGGCTATGGCTACACCTTC CASSLHAGTGYGYTF
. . TRBJ1-2 TRBV3-1/TRBV3-2 14 TGTGCCAGCAGCCAAGATAGGGGGAGAGGAAGCTACACCTTC CASSQDRGRGSYTF
TRBD2 . TRBJ2-3 TRBV6-2/TRBV6-3 18 TGTGCCAGCAGTTACTCGGTGCTAGCGGGGGTTAGCACAGATACGCAGTATTTT CASSYSVLAGVSTDTQYF
. . TRBJ2-1 TRBV7-3 15 TGTGCCAGCAGCCTGCAGCGGACCTCCTACAATGAGCAGTTCTTC CASSLQRTSYNEQFF
. . TRBJ1-6 TRBV5-1 15 TGCGCCAGCAGCTGGACAGAATCCTATAATTCACCCCTCCACTTT CASSWTESYNSPLHF
. . TRBJ2-1 TRBV18 14 TGTGCCAGCTCACCAAACAACGAGTACAATGAGCAGTTCTTC CASSPNNEYNEQFF
TRBD2 . TRBJ2-2 TRBV5-1 17 TGCGCCAGCAGCTTGGGACTAGCGGGGCAGAACACCGGGGAGCTGTTTTTT CASSLGLAGQNTGELFF
. once TRBJ2-7 TRBV10-1 12 TGCGCCAGCAGTGACGGGCGTTGCGAGCAGTACTTC CASSDGRCEQYF
. . TRBJ2-7 TRBV12-3/TRBV12-4 11 TGTGCCAGCAGTTTGATCCACGAGCAGTACTTC CASSLIHEQYF
. . TRBJ2-7 TRBV6-2/TRBV6-3 15 TGTGCCAGCAGCCCCGACAGTCCCTTACCCTACGAGCAGTACTTC CASSPDSPLPYEQYF
TRBD2 . TRBJ2-5 TRBV7-9 14 TGTGCCAGCAGTCCACTGGGGGGGACAGAGACCCAGTACTTC CASSPLGGTETQYF
. . TRBJ2-4 TRBV4-3 13 TGCGCCAGCAGCCGGGGGCGCGAAAACATTCAGTACTTC CASSRGRENIQYF
. . TRBJ1-4 TRBV29-1 13 TGCAGCGTTGAGGCAGACTCTAATGAAAAACTGTTTTTT CSVEADSNEKLFF
TRBD1 . TRBJ2-7 TRBV7-9 17 TGTGCCAGCAGCTCAAGAACCCCGGGACAGGGTTCCTACGAGCAGTACTTC CASSSRTPGQGSYEQYF
. . TRBJ2-4 TRBV27 15 TGTGCCAGCAGTTTATCACGGCAGGGGGGAAACATTCAGTACTTC CASSLSRQGGNIQYF
TRBD2 few TRBJ2-1 TRBV9 16 TGTGCCAGCAGCGTCACCTGGCGGGGGGTTTACAATGAGCAGTTCTTC CASSVTWRGVYNEQFF
. . TRBJ1-2 TRBV6-5 14 TGTGCCAGCAGTTTGTCCGGCCAAAACTATGGCTACACCTTC CASSLSGQNYGYTF
TRBD1 . TRBJ2-7 TRBV27 14 TGTGCCAGCAGTCCCGACAGGGGGAGCCACGAGCAGTACTTC CASSPDRGSHEQYF
. . TRBJ2-6 TRBV6-4 13 TGTGCCAGCGGGTCGGCTGGGGCCAACGTCCTGACTTTC CASGSAGANVLTF
. . TRBJ2-7 TRBV6-6 13 TGTGCCAGCACCCCAGGGGGGTCCTACGAGCAGTACTTC CASTPGGSYEQYF
. . TRBJ1-1 TRBV7-2 13 TGTGCCACCTCCTCCGGACAGAACACTGAAGCTTTCTTT CATSSGQNTEAFF
TRBD1 . TRBJ1-4 TRBV7-2 16 TGTGCCAGCAGCTCCTACAGGGGAACAACTAATGAAAAACTGTTTTTT CASSSYRGTTNEKLFF
. . TRBJ1-5 TRBV19 16 TGTGCCAGTATTCCGGGACATTCATTAGGCAATCAGCCCCAGCATTTT CASIPGHSLGNQPQHF
. . TRBJ1-6 TRBV27 16 TGTGCCAGCAGTTTATTAACAGGCCGTGGCAATTCACCCCTCCACTTT CASSLLTGRGNSPLHF
. once TRBJ1-2 TRBV12-5 13 TGTGCTAGTGGTTTGGTTGCGGGATCAGGCTACACCTTC CASGLVAGSGYTF
TRBD2 . TRBJ2-1 TRBV11-2 15 TGTGCCAGCAGCCCCCGTGGGCGGGGGAGAAATGAGCAGTTCTTC CASSPRGRGRNEQFF
TRBD1 . TRBJ1-4 TRBV5-1 15 TGCGCCAGCAGACTTGGACAGGGGGGCAGTGAAAAACTGTTTTTT CASRLGQGGSEKLFF
. . TRBJ2-5 TRBV6-5 13 TGTGCCAGCAGTCCTCAGGTTGGGGAGACCCAGTACTTC CASSPQVGETQYF
TRBD1 . TRBJ2-2 TRBV5-1 15 TGCGCCAGCAGCCAAGGGACAGTGAACACCGGGGAGCTGTTTTTT CASSQGTVNTGELFF